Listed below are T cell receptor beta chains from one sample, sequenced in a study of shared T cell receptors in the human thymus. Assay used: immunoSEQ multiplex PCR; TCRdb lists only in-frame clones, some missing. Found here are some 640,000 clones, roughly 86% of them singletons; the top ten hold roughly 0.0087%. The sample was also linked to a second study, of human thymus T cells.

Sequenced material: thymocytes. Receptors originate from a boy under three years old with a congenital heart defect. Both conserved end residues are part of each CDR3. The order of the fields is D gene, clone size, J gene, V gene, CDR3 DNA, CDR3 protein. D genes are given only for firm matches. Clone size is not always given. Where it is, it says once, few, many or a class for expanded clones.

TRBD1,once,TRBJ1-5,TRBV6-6,TGTGCCAGCAGGAGGGGACAGGGGAGAGGTCAGCCCCAGCATTTT,CASRRGQGRGQPQHF
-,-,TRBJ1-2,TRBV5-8,TGTGCCAGCAGCTTGACGGGTAAAGGCTACACCTTC,CASSLTGKGYTF
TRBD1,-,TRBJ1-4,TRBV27,TGTGCCAGCAGTCCCGCCGGGACAGGGAATGAAAAACTGTTTTTT,CASSPAGTGNEKLFF
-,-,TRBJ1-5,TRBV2,TGTGCCAGCAGTGGACAGAGTCGGTCCTACCATCAGCCCCAGCATTTT,CASSGQSRSYHQPQHF
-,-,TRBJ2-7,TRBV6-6,TGTGCCAGCAGGTCTAGCGATAGGTACGAGCAGTACTTC,CASRSSDRYEQYF
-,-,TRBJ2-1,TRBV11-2,TGTGCCAGCACCCAGCCCCCTGGGCAGGCAGAATTCTACAATGAGCAGTTCTTC,CASTQPPGQAEFYNEQFF
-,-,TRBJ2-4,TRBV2,TGTGCCAGCAGTGAAGACCCGACAGCCCCAGGGGAAAACATTCAGTACTTC,CASSEDPTAPGENIQYF
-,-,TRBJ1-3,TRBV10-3,TGTGCCATCAGTGAGTCGGATTGGGGACACCACCGTAACTCTGGAAACACCATATATTTT,CAISESDWGHHRNSGNTIYF
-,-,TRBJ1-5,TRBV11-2,TGTGCCAGCAGCTTGGGCCACGACGAAGGTCAGCCCCAGCATTTT,CASSLGHDEGQPQHF
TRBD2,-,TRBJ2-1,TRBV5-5,TGTGCCAGCAGCCATAGCGGGGGCCTCTACAATGAGCAGTTCTTC,CASSHSGGLYNEQFF
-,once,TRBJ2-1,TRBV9,TGTGCCAGCAGCGGGCGAACAGGGAAACCTTGGGATGAGCAGTTCTTC,CASSGRTGKPWDEQFF
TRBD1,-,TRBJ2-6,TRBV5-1,TGCGCCAGCAGCTTGGGGACAGGCCTATCTGGGGCCAACGTCCTGACTTTC,CASSLGTGLSGANVLTF
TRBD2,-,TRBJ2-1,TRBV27,TGTGCCAGCAGTATCAAAAGCGGGATGGGATTTGAGCAGTTCTTC,CASSIKSGMGFEQFF
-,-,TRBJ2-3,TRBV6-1,TGTGCCAGCAGGGCACCCGGGGCAGATACGCAGTATTTT,CASRAPGADTQYF
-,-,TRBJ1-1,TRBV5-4,TGTGCCAGCAGCTTGGGTTCAGGCGACAACACTGAAGCTTTCTTT,CASSLGSGDNTEAFF
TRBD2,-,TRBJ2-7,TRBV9,TGTGCCAGCTCTCGAGGGAGGGCCTACGAGCAGTACTTC,CASSRGRAYEQYF
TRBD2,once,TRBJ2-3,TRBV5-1,TGCGCCAGCAGAGTTAGCGGGGACTTCACAGATACGCAGTATTTT,CASRVSGDFTDTQYF
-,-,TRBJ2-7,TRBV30,TGTGCCTGGGGGCGCGAGGGGGGGACGGTCTCCTACGAGCAGTACTTC,CAWGREGGTVSYEQYF
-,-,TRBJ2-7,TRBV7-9,TGTGCCAGCAGCTGGACTCTAAGGCAGCCGAACTACGAGCAGTACTTC,CASSWTLRQPNYEQYF
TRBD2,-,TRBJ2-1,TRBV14,TGTGCCAGCAGCCAAGTAGGACTAGCGGGAGACAATGAGCAGTTCTTC,CASSQVGLAGDNEQFF
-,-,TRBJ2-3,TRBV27,TGTGCCAGCAGTTTATTCAACACAGATACGCAGTATTTT,CASSLFNTDTQYF
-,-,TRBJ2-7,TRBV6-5,TGTGCCAGCAGTCGCGGGGCAGGACGGGCCTACGAGCAGTACTTC,CASSRGAGRAYEQYF
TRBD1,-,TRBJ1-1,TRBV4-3,TGCGCCAGCAGAAGGAGGACAGGGGAAATGGACACTGAAGCTTTCTTT,CASRRRTGEMDTEAFF
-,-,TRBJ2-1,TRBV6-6,TGTGCCAGCAGTTACTCTTCGCGCGGGGCTGGTGAGCAGTTCTTC,CASSYSSRGAGEQFF
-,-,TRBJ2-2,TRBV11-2,TGTGCCAGCAGCTTAGATCGCGTGGTCGGTGGCACCGGGGAGCTGTTTTTT,CASSLDRVVGGTGELFF
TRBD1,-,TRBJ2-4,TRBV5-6,TGTGCCAGCAGCCCGATGAGGGTGCGACAGGGTCCGAACATTCAGTACTTC,CASSPMRVRQGPNIQYF
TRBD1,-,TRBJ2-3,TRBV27,TGTGCCAGCAGCAGAACGGGACAGGGGTTGATAGATACGCAGTATTTT,CASSRTGQGLIDTQYF
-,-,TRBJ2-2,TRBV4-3,TGCGCCAGCAGCCCTCAGGGCGCGGTGAACACCGGGGAGCTGTTTTTT,CASSPQGAVNTGELFF
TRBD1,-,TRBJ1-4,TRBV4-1,TGCGCCAGCAGCCACAAGCAGGGGGCCCGTCCCAATGAAAAACTGTTTTTT,CASSHKQGARPNEKLFF
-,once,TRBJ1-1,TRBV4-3,TGCGCCAGCAGCCAAGTGGAGGCTTTCTTT,CASSQVEAFF
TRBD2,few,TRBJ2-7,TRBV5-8,TGTGCCAGCAGCTTGGGTCGACTAGCGGGAGGGCCGAGCTACGAGCAGTACTTC,CASSLGRLAGGPSYEQYF
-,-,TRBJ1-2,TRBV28,TGTGCCAGCAGTTTATCACTATCCGGCTACACCTTC,CASSLSLSGYTF
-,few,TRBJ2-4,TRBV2,TGTGCCAGCATGGTTCCCGGAGAAGCCAAAAACATTCAGTACTTC,CASMVPGEAKNIQYF
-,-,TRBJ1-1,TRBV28,TGTGCCAGCAGTTCAGTTTGGGGGAGGGACACTGAAGCTTTCTTT,CASSSVWGRDTEAFF
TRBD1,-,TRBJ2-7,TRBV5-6,TGTGCCAGCAGCCGAGGGGGCCCTATGACCTACGAGCAGTACTTC,CASSRGGPMTYEQYF
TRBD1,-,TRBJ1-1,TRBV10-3,TGTGCCATCAGTGATGACCTGGACAGGGTGCCGGAGAACACTGAAGCTTTCTTT,CAISDDLDRVPENTEAFF
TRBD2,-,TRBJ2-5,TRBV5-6,TGTGCCAGCAGCTCGGGACTAGTGGTAGGAGAGACCCAGTACTTC,CASSSGLVVGETQYF
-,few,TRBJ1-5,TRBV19,TGTGCCAGCGTCTCCACCAGGCCCCAGCATTTT,CASVSTRPQHF
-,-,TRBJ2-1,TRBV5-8,TGTGCCAGCAGCTCCGGACAGCCGTCTTACACCTACAATGAGCAGTTCTTC,CASSSGQPSYTYNEQFF
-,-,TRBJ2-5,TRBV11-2,TGTGCCAGCAGCCATCATACGCCACGGGATGAAGACCCTCAGTACTTC,CASSHHTPRDEDPQYF